This T cell receptor beta chain was found in a study of blood T cell repertoires in COVID-19. Study-level information: Acute-phase and convalescent COVID-19 samples originated in the United States, Italy and Spain. From T cells, B-cell-depleted T cells, or PBMCs came the material, which was cDNA or gDNA.

How the authors handled the data: Estimated nucleated cell counts came from reference gene primer amplification. Using immunoSEQ multiplex PCR, the repertoire was profiled, and TCRdb retains in-frame clones only, with some absent. D and trimming come from the DNA, and the V and J calls and clone size come from that table. The sample has 65,000 to 95,000 clones, around 85% seen once. Germline values: CDR1 WNHNN, CDR2 SYGVQD (reference sequence). With 4 bases removed from V and 3 bases from J, the gap between germline ends came to 14 bases. The CDR3 is 15 residues long. Sequencing input: peripheral blood. This sequence joins TRBV10-1 and TRBJ2-3, with D maybe TRBD1 (6 bases). The sequence was obtained from an older man with active or convalescent COVID-19. CDR3 DNA: TGCGCCAGCAGTGCCGGACAGAAGACGACAGATACGCAGTATTTT. Translated, it gives CASSAGQKTTDTQYF.